Sequencing of this T cell receptor beta chain was carried out in a study of T cell responses to AZD1222 COVID-19 vaccine. Looking at the study overall: Analyses pooled second doses at about 4 or about 12 weeks. Study-wide points: Of the AZD1222 recipients, only six were seropositive at baseline. Spike-specific TCR repertoires showed rising breadth and depth after two AZD1222 doses.

V was clipped by 7 bases and J by 6 bases; unmatched bases: 9. The CDR3 totals 13 residues. Germline V CDR1 and CDR2: SQVTM, ANQGSEA. As regards this clone: The antigen remains unidentified.

Only in-frame clones appear in the TCRdb table, and some are missing; sequencing was by immunoSEQ multiplex PCR. The table has 150,000 to 190,000 clones, 90% seen once. The sequencing here drew on peripheral blood, taken on day 0 of AZD1222 vaccination. V and J are TRBV29-1 and TRBJ1-2, with 9 nucleotides matching TRBD1. The sequence came from an adult in good health. The CDR3 reads CSARPGQGDGYTF. The DNA of the CDR3 is TGCAGCGCCCGACCGGGACAGGGCGATGGCTACACCTTC. Variable domain in full (rest from reference TRBV29-1 and TRBJ1-2): SAVISQKPSRDICQRGTSLTIQCQVDSQVTMMFWYRQQPGQSLTLIATANQGSEATYESGFVIDKFPISRPNLTFSTLTVSNMSPEDSSIYLCSARPGQGDGYTFGSGTRLTVV.